Described below is a single T cell receptor (beta chain) sequence and its context. Its antigen is as yet unknown. Unexposed donor CD4+ T cells date from about 2011-2018, before the COVID-19 pandemic. The cells were cultured for over eight days before CD4+ T cells were isolated. Each well had a few million PBMCs in around 5% human AB serum with IL-2. This specimen comes from a study of CD4 T cells in relation to SARS-CoV-2 and coronaviruses. Study at large: Crossreactive spike epitopes shared across donors were mapped to their HLA restriction. Study results and limitations: Each donor contributed either pre-pandemic or post-infection samples, not both. Crossreactivity was assessed only for spike protein, not other viral proteins.

V lost 4 bases and J 3 bases, leaving 7 bases between the germline ends. CDR1 LNHDA and CDR2 SQIVND come from the germline V gene (reference sequence). CDR3 length: 13 residues. Produced via immunoSEQ multiplex PCR; TCRdb's table is partial and in-frame only. The table lists some 26,000 clones, 70% to 80% of them singletons. Sequencing was carried out using CD4+ T cells from PBMCs, cultured in vitro. The chain links TRBV19 to TRBJ2-4; D is undetermined. This receptor was identified in a human donor in good health. The CDR3 spells CASSSGDKNIQYF. The CDR3 DNA follows: TGTGCCAGTAGTAGCGGTGACAAAAACATTCAGTACTTC.